This T cell receptor (beta chain) was recovered during a study of blood T cells in healthy people across ages. Per sample, no less than 6 micrograms of total RNA were extracted. With a J-beta primer mix and a sample-barcoded 5' primer, a second PCR ran about 6 to 11 cycles. TCRdb re-called the 5' RACE reads with MiXCR, one entry per CDR3 protein. In the table there are over 1,200,000 distinct CDR3 sequences, approximately 63% of which are singletons. Sequencing was carried out using blood. This sequence originates from a man aged 18 to 30 in good health.

This chain's CDR3 is CASTGAVQETQYF. CDR3 DNA sequence: TGTGCCAGCACAGGAGCAGTTCAAGAGACCCAGTACTTC. This chain links TRBV6-1 with TRBJ2-5; D unresolved. This CDR3 comprises 13 residues. Germline CDR1 and CDR2: MNHNS and SASEGT. Trimming stripped 7 bases from V and 2 bases from J, with 11 bases between.